Described below is a single TCR beta chain sequence and its context. Its specificity is unknown. The germline gene is not matched at one end of the junction; a read error may be the cause. This record comes from a study of tumor and adjacent non-tumor tissue in lung cancer. Across the study: The cohort had approximately 12 adenocarcinoma, 2 squamous cell and 1 small cell patients. Findings and caveats of the study: In normal lung, the top 100 clones were significantly more dominant than in tumor. Compared with tumor, normal lung showed significantly lower TCR diversity.

Three rounds of nested PCR, following a modified ARM-PCR protocol, produced the TCRbeta library. One entry per CDR3 protein results from TCRdb running MiXCR on the multiplex PCR reads. This sample has 98,000 or so distinct CDR3 sequences, with 80% found just once. No cell sorting was done before RNA was extracted from the tissue. More than 3 cm separated this lung sample from the edge of the tumor. The CDR3 has 14 residues. Germline CDR1 reads SGHDT; CDR2 reads YYEEEE. This sequence joins TRBV5-6 and TRBJ2-1; tentatively, D is TRBD1 (5 bases). This receptor was obtained from a man aged 55 to 70 with small cell lung cancer. Sequencing was done on a sample of distant non-tumor lung tissue. In DNA form, the CDR3 reads TGTGCCAGCAGCTTGGCATCGCGGACAAATGATCAGTTTTTC. This gives the protein CASSLASRTNDQFF.